The 14 T cell receptor beta chains given below trace back to one sample, sequenced in a study of blood T cells in healthy people across ages. Primers used in a second PCR of about 7 to 12 cycles were a sample-barcoded 5' primer and a J-beta primer mix. TCRdb fed the 5' RACE reads into MiXCR, producing one record per CDR3 protein. The sample contains hundreds of thousands of distinct CDR3 sequences, roughly 41% of which appear only once. The sample was blood. These TCRs come from a man older than 75 in good health.

The genes are TRBV2 and TRBJ1-2; D might be TRBD1 (5 bases). V was pared by 1 base and J by 8 bases, with 20 bases between. This CDR3 contains 16 residues. CDR1 and CDR2 (germline): SNHLY, FYNNEI. CDR3: CASSEGVDGGSKGYTF. In nucleotides, the CDR3 is TGTGCCAGCAGTGAAGGCGTGGACGGGGGATCAAAAGGCTACACCTTC. The complete variable domain, with remaining parts taken from reference TRBV2 and TRBJ1-2, reads EPEVTQTPSHQVTQMGQEVILRCVPISNHLYFYWYRQILGQKVEFLVSFYNNEISEKSEIFDDQFSVERPDGSNFTLKIRSTKLEDSAMYFCASSEGVDGGSKGYTFGSGTRLTVV.

This chain uses TRBV28 with TRBJ2-4; D perhaps matches TRBD1 (5 bases). Germline V gene lookup returns CDR1 MDHEN and CDR2 SYDVKM. The CDR3 extends over 10 amino acids. V was clipped by 4 bases and J by 13 bases, with 8 bases between them. The CDR3, as DNA: TGTGCCAGCAGTTGGAACAGGCAGTACTTC. The encoded protein is CASSWNRQYF. The full variable domain, its missing parts supplied by reference TRBV28 and TRBJ2-4, is DVKVTQSSRYLVKRTGEKVFLECVQDMDHENMFWYRQDPGLGLRLIYFSYDVKMKEKGDIPEGYSVSREKKERFSLILESASTNQTSMYLCASSWNRQYFGAGTRLSVL.

This clonotype was seen a handful of times. The chain combines TRBV3-1 with TRBJ2-3, with D maybe TRBD2 (5 bases). V was pared by 5 bases and J by 4 bases, with 10 bases between. The CDR3 extends over 13 amino acids. Germline CDR1 is LGHDT and CDR2 is YNNKEL (reference sequence). CDR3 amino acids: CASSERNSDTQYF. CDR3 bases: TGTGCCAGCAGCGAGCGGAACTCAGATACGCAGTATTTT.

The chain employs TRBV12-3 or TRBV12-4 and TRBJ2-1, with no clear D. V lost 2 bases and J lost 0, with 8 bases in between. The CDR3 sequence is 15 residues long. The CDR3 nucleotides are TGTGCCAGCAGTTTACGGGTCGCCTCCTACAATGAGCAGTTCTTC. Encoded protein: CASSLRVASYNEQFF.

This clonotype was recorded a few times. Sequence at one end of the junction differs from germline and may be a read error. The rearrangement joins TRBV29-1 to TRBJ1-2; a possible D gene is TRBD1 (5 bases). CDR1 and CDR2 (germline): SQVTM, ANQGSEA. This CDR3 spans 13 amino acids. The CDR3 DNA reads TGCAGCGTTGTTTCGGGGGGAGGTTATGACTACACCTTC. It is translated as CSVVSGGGYDYTF.

This clonotype was found many times. The chain links TRBV15 to TRBJ2-1; no clear D. Germline V gives CDR1 LNHNV, CDR2 YYDKDF (reference sequence). Trimming left V 4 bases short and J 10 bases short, with 17 bases between. The CDR3 has 14 residues. The DNA for the CDR3 is TGTGCCACCAGCAAAAAGACCGAATTATTAGAGCAGTTCTTC. This gives the protein CATSKKTELLEQFF.

With regard to this clonotype: Germline and junction disagree at one end, which may indicate a read error. The genes are TRBV14 and TRBJ2-1; tentatively, D is TRBD2 (7 bases). CDR1 SGHDN and CDR2 FVKESK come from the germline V gene. This CDR3 has 17 residues. The CDR3 DNA is TGTGCCGGCAGCCAGGGGAGGGTTGGTGGGAGCCGGAATGAGCAGTTCTTC. It specifies CAGSQGRVGGSRNEQFF.

Of note for this clonotype: This may be a read error, as it is one base from a much larger clone. The rearrangement joins TRBV29-1 to TRBJ2-3; D gene ambiguous. V was trimmed by 5 bases and J by 4 bases, leaving 10 bases between them. The CDR3 runs 12 residues. Germline CDR1 and CDR2: SQVTM and ANQGSEA. The CDR3 coding sequence is TGCAGCGTTACCGAGTCCGCAGATACGCAGTATTTT. It encodes CSVTESADTQYF.

The gene calls are TRBV15 and TRBJ2-7; D possibly corresponds to TRBD2 (6 bases). Trimming removed 5 bases from V and 1 base from J, with 9 bases in between. The CDR3 loop spans 13 amino acids. Germline CDR1 LNHNV, CDR2 YYDKDF (reference sequence). The CDR3: CATSPGGSYEQYF. The CDR3 nucleotides are TGTGCCACCAGCCCCGGGGGATCCTACGAGCAGTACTTC.

The chain links TRBV20-1 to TRBJ2-7; TRBD2 matches at 8 bases. Trimming took 3 bases from V and 3 from J; bases not matched to a gene: 7. Germline V gene data show CDR1 as DFQATT and CDR2 as SNEGSKA (reference sequence). This CDR3 has 14 amino acids. The CDR3 is CSARLTSADYEQYF. CDR3 sequence (DNA): TGCAGTGCTAGGCTGACTAGCGCGGACTACGAGCAGTACTTC.

This chain links TRBV4-2 with TRBJ2-1, with 8 bases identical to TRBD1. The CDR3 loop spans 16 amino acids. CDR1 and CDR2 from the germline V gene are LGHNA and YNFKEQ. The J segment lost 4 bases and the V segment lost 3 bases, leaving 8 bases of the junction unmatched. CDR3 DNA: TGTGCCAGCAGCCATGGGGACAGGAACGTTTACAATGAGCAGTTCTTC. It codes for CASSHGDRNVYNEQFF.

This clonotype has just a few counts. The chain couples TRBV7-2 to TRBJ1-5, with 9 bases matching TRBD1. Germline V gene lookup returns CDR1 SGHTA and CDR2 FQGNSA. The CDR3 consists of 14 residues. After removal of 5 bases from V and 7 bases from J, the junction contained 6 bases not matched to a gene. The CDR3 DNA reads as TGTGCCAGCAGCCTCCAAACAGGGGGCCAGCCCCAGCATTTT. Protein: CASSLQTGGQPQHF.

The V gene is TRBV5-1, the J gene TRBJ1-1; TRBD1 matches at 8 bases. The CDR3 has 15 residues. The germline V gene encodes CDR1 SGHRS and CDR2 YFSETQ. The V segment lost 4 bases and the J segment 3 bases; nucleotides outside the gene matches: 8. The DNA of the CDR3 is TGCGCCAGCAGCCCGATGCAGGGGGCAGACACTGAAGCTTTCTTT. This gives the protein CASSPMQGADTEAFF.

This clonotype turned up a few times. This chain uses TRBV7-9 with TRBJ1-5; 7 nucleotides line up with TRBD1. The V gene end was trimmed by 3 bases and the J gene end by 7 bases; junction bases not matched to a gene: 3. CDR1 is SEHNR and CDR2 is FQNEAQ in the germline V gene (reference sequence). The CDR3 is 13 amino acids. CDR3 nucleotides: TGTGCCAGCAGCTTGACAGGGCAGCAGCCCCAGCATTTT. Its translation is CASSLTGQQPQHF.